The clone carrying this T cell receptor beta chain was counted between two and nine times. Its antigen is undetermined. MiXCR, run by TCRdb on the PCR reads, gives a single entry per CDR3 protein. The sample has 550,000 to 750,000 distinct CDR3 sequences, about 20% seen once. For naive CD8 T cells, sorting used the CD8+CD4-CCR7+CD45RA+ phenotype. This record comes from a study of molecular identifiers for immune sequencing clone quantification. General observations from the study: The study found clones above 20 RNA copies held over 97% of effector molecules and under 1% in naive cells. One cell's worth of spiked Jurkat TCR RNA was reportedly detectable among 900,000 to 1,000,000 naive cells.

The sequence derives from a human donor in good health. Some libraries in this study had Jurkat cell RNA spiked in. Sequencing was performed on naive CD8+ T cells from blood, with Jurkat cell RNA spiked in. The subset here: FACS-sorted CD8+CD4-CCR7+CD45RA+ naive T cells.

The CDR3 region is CASSSHLFGETQYF. The CDR3 region has the DNA TGCGCCAGCAGCTCACACCTCTTTGGGGAGACCCAGTACTTC. The chain employs TRBV5-1 and TRBJ2-5; D gene uncertain. Trimming took off 3 bases at V and 5 bases at J, with 14 bases between the two ends. From germline, CDR1 is SGHRS and CDR2 YFSETQ. There are 14 residues in the CDR3.